One sample yielded the 27 T cell receptor beta chains listed below, sequenced in a study of blood T cell repertoires in COVID-19. Profiled with immunoSEQ multiplex PCR; TCRdb holds only in-frame clones, not every one. The sample holds over 150,000 clones; roughly 84% are singletons and the top ten take 6% to 7%. Input material: peripheral blood. The receptors come from a middle-aged woman with COVID-19, enrolled during active disease.

V and J are TRBV28 and TRBJ1-6; D possibly corresponds to TRBD1 (6 bases). Germline V CDR1 and CDR2: MDHEN, SYDVKM. This CDR3 has 17 residues. Trimming left V 5 bases short and J 1 base short, with 15 bases between. CDR3 sequence: CASSPRGRGSYNSPLHF. The DNA for the CDR3 is TGTGCCAGCAGTCCGCGGGGGCGCGGATCCTATAATTCACCCCTCCACTTT.

The rearrangement links TRBV7-2 to TRBJ2-5, with TRBD1 identical over 10 bases. From germline, CDR1 is SGHTA and CDR2 FQGNSA. The CDR3 is 16 amino acids. Trimming at V came to 4 bases and at J to 3 bases, leaving 8 bases not matched to a gene. The CDR3 loop is CASSYMTGGPEETQYF. CDR3 nucleotides: TGTGCCAGCAGCTATATGACAGGGGGCCCTGAAGAGACCCAGTACTTC.

This clone was seen a few times. The chain is built from TRBV28 and TRBJ1-2, with D perhaps matching TRBD1 (5 bases). This CDR3 is built from 13 residues. With 4 bases removed from V and 4 bases from J, the gap between germline ends came to 10 bases. Germline V gene lookup returns CDR1 MDHEN and CDR2 SYDVKM. The CDR3, as DNA: TGTGCCAGCAGTTCGAGCGGGGCCTATGGCTACACCTTC. It specifies CASSSSGAYGYTF.

The CDR3, as DNA: TGTGCCAGCAGCTACCTGGGGGGTGGCTACACCTTC. It codes for CASSYLGGGYTF. The chain uses TRBV11-2 and TRBJ1-2; D is perhaps TRBD1 (5 bases). Germline V gene data show CDR1 as SGHAT and CDR2 as FQNNGV. The CDR3 runs 12 residues. V gave up 4 bases and J gave up 7 bases, with 10 bases separating them.

The V call is TRBV5-1, the J call TRBJ1-4, with 8 nucleotides matching TRBD1. V shed 4 bases and J 4 bases; nucleotides not matched to a gene: 6. Germline V gene lookup returns CDR1 SGHRS and CDR2 YFSETQ. The CDR3 spans 15 residues. The CDR3 region is CASSPQGAFNEKLFF. CDR3 sequence (DNA): TGCGCCAGCAGCCCGCAGGGGGCGTTTAATGAAAAACTGTTTTTT. The full variable domain, with the rest looked up from reference TRBV5-1 and TRBJ1-4, is KAGVTQTPRYLIKTRGQQVTLSCSPISGHRSVSWYQQTPGQGLQFLFEYFSETQRNKGNFPGRFSGRQFSNSRSEMNVSTLELGDSALYLCASSPQGAFNEKLFFGSGTQLSVL.

This clone was detected once. This chain connects TRBV19 to TRBJ1-1; possible D gene TRBD1, 5 bases. CDR3 size: 15 residues. Germline CDR1 and CDR2: LNHDA and SQIVND (reference sequence). With 8 bases removed from V and 0 bases from J, the gap between germline ends came to 16 bases. The CDR3 DNA sequence: TGTGCCAGTTTGGGGCAGGCGGCTATGAACACTGAAGCTTTCTTT. The encoded protein is CASLGQAAMNTEAFF.

The gene calls are TRBV27 and TRBJ2-2, with D unresolved. This CDR3 spans 13 amino acids. Germline CDR1 reads MNHEY; CDR2 reads SMNVEV (reference sequence). Trimming took 3 bases from V and 6 from J, leaving 8 bases between them. DNA of the CDR3: TGTGCCAGCAGTTTCACCCAGGCCGGGGAGCTGTTTTTT. The encoded protein is CASSFTQAGELFF.

The J gene is TRBJ1-5, the V gene TRBV6-1; 9 nucleotides align to TRBD1. The germline V gene encodes CDR1 MNHNS and CDR2 SASEGT. CDR3 length equals 16 residues. V shed 1 base, J shed 6 bases, and the junction held 7 bases outside the gene matches. This chain's CDR3 is CASSEDSGTGSQPQHF. The CDR3, as DNA: TGTGCCAGCAGTGAAGACTCCGGGACAGGGAGTCAGCCCCAGCATTTT.

The V call is TRBV24-1, the J call TRBJ1-1; TRBD1 matches 9 bases. The germline gives CDR1 KGHDR, CDR2 SFDVKD. J gave up 4 bases and V 4 bases, and 9 bases lay outside the gene matches. CDR3 length: 16 amino acids. CDR3 protein: CATSDPGQGSGTEAFF. Written as DNA, the CDR3 is TGTGCCACCAGTGACCCGGGACAGGGCAGCGGCACTGAAGCTTTCTTT.

The CDR3 reads CASSLTDRVGAFF. In nucleotides, the CDR3 is TGTGCCAGCAGTTTAACGGACAGGGTAGGAGCTTTCTTT. The J gene is TRBJ1-1, the V gene TRBV28; TRBD1 matches 8 bases. The CDR3 is 13 residues long. Unmatched junction bases numbered 6, after V lost 2 bases and J lost 10 bases. Germline-derived CDR1 and CDR2 are MDHEN and SYDVKM.

This clone has at least ten counts. The chain recombines TRBV24-1 with TRBJ1-2; TRBD1 is a possible D gene (5 bases). CDR1 KGHDR and CDR2 SFDVKD come from the germline V gene. The CDR3 is 14 amino acids. The germline V and J ends were trimmed by 0 bases and 4 bases, with 8 bases remaining between them. The CDR3 coding sequence is TGTGCCACCAGTGATTTGGCGGGGGGCTATGGCTACACCTTC. Its protein is CATSDLAGGYGYTF.

This chain links TRBV28 with TRBJ2-5; 8 nucleotides align to TRBD2. CDR3 length: 20 amino acids. Germline lookup yields CDR1 MDHEN and CDR2 SYDVKM. The junction had 19 bases not matched to a gene; V was cut back by 2 bases and J by 2 bases. The CDR3 region is CASSLETRPETSVLQETQYF. The CDR3 nucleotides read TGTGCCAGCAGTTTAGAGACCCGCCCCGAGACTAGCGTACTACAAGAGACCCAGTACTTC.

This chain links TRBV24-1 with TRBJ2-5; D not resolved. CDR3 length equals 15 residues. Germline CDR1 reads KGHDR; CDR2 reads SFDVKD. Trimming took 4 bases from V and 4 from J, leaving 15 bases between them. CDR3 sequence: CATSEIERLRETQYF. DNA of the CDR3: TGTGCCACCAGTGAAATCGAGAGGTTGAGAGAGACCCAGTACTTC.

Here the CDR3 DNA reads TGTGCCAGCAGCCCTGCGAGGCCAGATACGCAGTATTTT. Protein product: CASSPARPDTQYF. The chain recombines TRBV7-9 with TRBJ2-3; D remains unclear. The V gene lost 5 bases and the J gene lost 4 bases, with 10 bases spanning the gap. Looked up from germline, CDR1 is SEHNR and CDR2 is FQNEAQ (reference sequence). This CDR3 comprises 13 residues.

The V and J genes are TRBV7-2 and TRBJ1-5; 8 bases line up with TRBD1. The CDR3 spans 18 residues. The J segment lost 0 bases and the V segment lost 1 base, leaving 8 bases of the junction unmatched. Germline assignment: CDR1 SGHTA and CDR2 FQGNSA. The DNA of the CDR3 is TGTGCCAGCAGCTTAGTTCCAGGGGGCGGGGGTAGCAATCAGCCCCAGCATTTT. Its translation is CASSLVPGGGGSNQPQHF.

The V gene is TRBV9, the J gene TRBJ1-1; the match to TRBD1 covers 7 bases. The V gene end was trimmed by 4 bases and the J gene end by 9 bases; junction bases not matched to a gene: 12. This CDR3 is 14 amino acids long. From germline, CDR1 is SGDLS and CDR2 YYNGEE. The CDR3 region has the DNA TGTGCCAGCAGCCCGCGACAGGGACCGACGCAAGCTTTCTTT. This codes for CASSPRQGPTQAFF.

The chain links TRBV6-5 to TRBJ1-1, with TRBD1 as a possible D gene (6 bases). Germline V gene data show CDR1 as MNHEY and CDR2 as SVGAGI. This CDR3 is 13 amino acids long. Trimming took 0 bases from V and 6 from J, leaving 8 bases between them. CDR3 loop: CASSYSRGPEAFF. The CDR3 coding sequence is TGTGCCAGCAGTTACTCGCGGGGGCCTGAAGCTTTCTTT.

J is TRBJ1-3 and V is TRBV9; 7 bases map to TRBD1. The CDR3 spans 15 residues. Germline lookup yields CDR1 SGDLS and CDR2 YYNGEE. With V trimmed by 0 bases and J by 4 bases, 4 bases remained unmatched. In nucleotides, the CDR3 is TGTGCCAGCAGCGTAGCTAGGGGGCCAGGAAACACCATATATTTT. As protein: CASSVARGPGNTIYF.

The chain carries TRBV5-5 and TRBJ1-5, with 7 positions matching TRBD1. J was trimmed by 1 base and V by 4 bases; bases with no gene match: 5. This CDR3 comprises 15 residues. The V gene's germline CDR1 is SGHKS and CDR2 YYEKEE (reference sequence). This chain's CDR3 is CASSRDSRSNQPQHF. CDR3 nucleotide sequence: TGTGCCAGCAGCCGGGACAGCCGGAGCAATCAGCCCCAGCATTTT.

The chain recombines TRBV9 with TRBJ2-7; D may be TRBD1 (5 bases). This CDR3 contains 14 residues. Germline values: CDR1 SGDLS, CDR2 YYNGEE. V was cut by 5 bases and J by 0 bases, with 12 bases left in between. In nucleotides, the CDR3 is TGTGCCAGCAGTGGCTCAGGGTACTCCTACGAGCAGTACTTC. It encodes CASSGSGYSYEQYF.

The chain recombines TRBV28 with TRBJ2-5; tentatively, D is TRBD2 (5 bases). The V gene lost 6 bases and the J gene lost 5 bases, with 10 bases spanning the gap. The CDR3 spans 12 residues. Germline V gives CDR1 MDHEN, CDR2 SYDVKM. The CDR3 spells CASRRRGETQYF. The CDR3 bases are TGTGCCAGCAGACGGAGAGGGGAGACCCAGTACTTC. Based on the CDR3 plus reference TRBV28 and TRBJ2-5, the full variable domain is DVKVTQSSRYLVKRTGEKVFLECVQDMDHENMFWYRQDPGLGLRLIYFSYDVKMKEKGDIPEGYSVSREKKERFSLILESASTNQTSMYLCASRRRGETQYFGPGTRLLVL.

For the CDR3, the DNA is TGTGCCAGCAGCTTGGAGGACACTCGCACAGATACGCAGTATTTT. This encodes CASSLEDTRTDTQYF. The chain recombines TRBV5-6 with TRBJ2-3; D possibly corresponds to TRBD1 (5 bases). V lost 0 bases and J lost 1, with 9 bases in between. The CDR3 is 15 residues long. Germline V lookup: CDR1 SGHDT, CDR2 YYEEEE.

The chain links TRBV11-2 to TRBJ1-3, with a weak D call TRBD1 (6 bases). The CDR3 length is 15 residues. The germline V gene has CDR1 SGHAT and CDR2 FQNNGV. Trimming pared 2 bases from V and 6 bases from J, leaving 14 bases between. The CDR3 spells CASSLPRDTINTIYF. The CDR3 coding sequence is TGTGCCAGCAGCTTACCCCGGGACACTATAAACACCATATATTTT.

The rearrangement uses TRBV18 and TRBJ2-1; the D gene is possibly TRBD2 (11 bases). This CDR3 comprises 18 residues. Per germline, CDR1 KGHSH and CDR2 LQKENI. The V end lost 2 bases, the J end lost 3 bases, and 20 bases lay between the germline ends. The CDR3 nucleotides are TGTGCCAGCTCACCAGCGGGACAGGGGACTAGCGGCTACAATGAGCAGTTCTTC. Its translation: CASSPAGQGTSGYNEQFF.

The chain's CDR3 is CATSSDIRDTEAFF. The CDR3 DNA reads as TGTGCCACCAGCAGCGATATCAGGGACACTGAAGCTTTCTTT. The V call is TRBV15, the J call TRBJ1-1; TRBD1 might be the D (5 bases). V shed 3 bases and J shed 3 bases, with 11 bases lying between them. Germline V CDR1 and CDR2: LNHNV, YYDKDF (reference sequence). The CDR3 has 14 amino acids.

The rearrangement joins TRBV9 to TRBJ2-7; 14 bases fit TRBD2. The CDR3 covers 16 residues. Per germline, CDR1 SGDLS and CDR2 YYNGEE. Losses at the gene ends were 3 bases for V and 6 bases for J; bases not matched to a gene: 8. CDR3 sequence reads: CASSGLGLAGVSEQYF. CDR3 coding DNA: TGTGCCAGCAGCGGTTTGGGACTAGCGGGAGTGTCCGAGCAGTACTTC. Variable domain in full (rest from reference TRBV9 and TRBJ2-7): DSGVTQTPKHLITATGQRVTLRCSPRSGDLSVYWYQQSLDQGLQFLIQYYNGEERAKGNILERFSAQQFPDLHSELNLSSLELGDSALYFCASSGLGLAGVSEQYFGPGTRLTVT.

The V gene is TRBV27, the J gene TRBJ1-2; D is unclear. V was trimmed by 2 bases and J by 4 bases, leaving 8 bases between them. Germline lookup yields CDR1 MNHEY and CDR2 SMNVEV (reference sequence). This CDR3 has 13 residues. The CDR3 sequence: CASSLSEFYGYTF. In DNA, the CDR3 is TGTGCCAGCAGTTTAAGCGAATTCTATGGCTACACCTTC.